Listed below are T cell receptor beta chains from one sample, sequenced in a study of regulatory T cells in long-lasting Graves disease. TCRdb redid the calling of the multiplex PCR reads with MiXCR, one entry per CDR3 protein. The data contain some 420,000 distinct CDR3 sequences, approximately 22% of them singletons. Sample: peripheral blood mononuclear cells (PBMCs), taken when the disease was refractory, from a patient treated with antithyroid drugs. These TCRs come from a female donor with Graves disease. Each CDR3 is given with its conserved first and last residue. Each record gives: J gene, clone size, V gene, CDR3 protein. Where a row states a size, it is once, few, many or the class of an expanded clone; other rows omit it.

j_call: TRBJ2-3; clone_size: NA; v_call: TRBV27; cdr3_aa: CASRDRLADNTDTQYF
j_call: TRBJ2-2; clone_size: NA; v_call: TRBV27; cdr3_aa: CASSLSRGRSGELFF
j_call: TRBJ1-2; clone_size: few; v_call: TRBV20-1; cdr3_aa: CSARDLRGSFYGYTF
j_call: TRBJ1-5; clone_size: many; v_call: TRBV28; cdr3_aa: CASRQDIQVDTIASNQPQHF
j_call: TRBJ1-1; clone_size: NA; v_call: TRBV20-1; cdr3_aa: CSALVQGARTEAFF
j_call: TRBJ1-4; clone_size: many; v_call: TRBV28; cdr3_aa: CASSRLTGTGVEKLFF
j_call: TRBJ2-5; clone_size: NA; v_call: TRBV18; cdr3_aa: CASSPMDNQETQYF
j_call: TRBJ2-2; clone_size: many; v_call: TRBV28; cdr3_aa: CASSSRQGNTGELFF
j_call: TRBJ2-7; clone_size: many; v_call: TRBV6-1; cdr3_aa: CASRDAGGSYEQYF
j_call: TRBJ1-2; clone_size: many; v_call: TRBV28; cdr3_aa: CASSGSRGPETFYTF
j_call: TRBJ2-5; clone_size: many; v_call: TRBV28; cdr3_aa: CASSSPTLQETQYF
j_call: TRBJ1-2; clone_size: many; v_call: TRBV7-2; cdr3_aa: CASSLGAGWAYGYTF
j_call: TRBJ2-7; clone_size: NA; v_call: TRBV19; cdr3_aa: CASSETSNEQYF
j_call: TRBJ2-5; clone_size: many; v_call: TRBV6-1; cdr3_aa: CASTSGAGRRETQYF
j_call: TRBJ2-6; clone_size: NA; v_call: TRBV5-1; cdr3_aa: CASSLTTGTGYSGANVLTF
j_call: TRBJ1-1; clone_size: few; v_call: TRBV11-2; cdr3_aa: CASSSPHMHTEAFF
j_call: TRBJ1-1; clone_size: few; v_call: TRBV19; cdr3_aa: CASGGSLMNTEAFF
j_call: TRBJ1-2; clone_size: many; v_call: TRBV5-1; cdr3_aa: CASRDTANYGYTF
j_call: TRBJ2-1; clone_size: few; v_call: TRBV25-1; cdr3_aa: CASSEWDNEQFF
j_call: TRBJ2-7; clone_size: many; v_call: TRBV20-1; cdr3_aa: CSASWGYEQYF
j_call: TRBJ1-2; clone_size: many; v_call: TRBV19; cdr3_aa: CASRRTGDYGYTF
j_call: TRBJ2-5; clone_size: many; v_call: TRBV11-2; cdr3_aa: CASSLDETETQYF
j_call: TRBJ1-2; clone_size: NA; v_call: TRBV6-2/TRBV6-3; cdr3_aa: CASSYSAGPEGYTF
j_call: TRBJ2-1; clone_size: few; v_call: TRBV7-8; cdr3_aa: CASSRSYNSYNEQFF
j_call: TRBJ1-3; clone_size: few; v_call: TRBV12-3/TRBV12-4; cdr3_aa: CASSLGALLGNTIYF
j_call: TRBJ2-7; clone_size: NA; v_call: TRBV20-1; cdr3_aa: CSARTSSGKAYEQYF
j_call: TRBJ1-2; clone_size: NA; v_call: TRBV4-2; cdr3_aa: CASSQWQNPGYTF
j_call: TRBJ1-1; clone_size: many; v_call: TRBV6-1; cdr3_aa: CASSERVMNTEAFF
j_call: TRBJ2-7; clone_size: NA; v_call: TRBV11-2; cdr3_aa: CASSLVASYEQYF
j_call: TRBJ2-2; clone_size: NA; v_call: TRBV10-2; cdr3_aa: CASSESTGNTGELFF
j_call: TRBJ2-2; clone_size: many; v_call: TRBV11-2; cdr3_aa: CASSLEGGGELFF
j_call: TRBJ1-5; clone_size: NA; v_call: TRBV29-1; cdr3_aa: CSVGPGGAGQPQHF
j_call: TRBJ2-7; clone_size: NA; v_call: TRBV5-4; cdr3_aa: CASSLGFLQASEQYF
j_call: TRBJ1-1; clone_size: few; v_call: TRBV25-1; cdr3_aa: CASSAGTIEAFF
j_call: TRBJ2-7; clone_size: few; v_call: TRBV11-2; cdr3_aa: CASSQGGVNEQYF
j_call: TRBJ2-2; clone_size: many; v_call: TRBV11-2; cdr3_aa: CASRPPGTDIGELFF
j_call: TRBJ2-7; clone_size: NA; v_call: TRBV5-1; cdr3_aa: CASSQGPGQGLAFDEQYF
j_call: TRBJ2-7; clone_size: few; v_call: TRBV20-1; cdr3_aa: CSAPGNSYEQYF
j_call: TRBJ2-5; clone_size: many; v_call: TRBV19; cdr3_aa: CASSPPRTQETQYF
j_call: TRBJ1-5; clone_size: NA; v_call: TRBV10-3; cdr3_aa: CAISESPGQGVANQPQHF